This entry features one TCR beta chain sequence. Its matching antigen is unknown. Those patients who had chemo-refractory metastatic non-small-cell lung cancer were given focal radiation along with CTLA-4 blockade through ipilimumab. Data came from immunoSEQ multiplex PCR; TCRdb stores just in-frame clones and leaves some out. The data contain around 72,000 clones, around 82% of them singletons. This sample was taken from a study of radiotherapy plus CTLA-4 blockade in lung cancer. Turning to the study itself: Patients showed objective responses in roughly 18% of cases and disease control in roughly 34%.

The V end was cut by 3 bases, the J end by 5 bases, with 10 bases between. Germline CDR1 SQVTM, CDR2 ANQGSEA. This CDR3 has 12 amino acids. Study outcomes and limitations: Early shifts in blood T cell clones, with interferon-beta, reportedly predicted response best. The study found tumor-derived TCR clones expanded in blood after radiotherapy plus ipilimumab.

V gene TRBV29-1 combines with J gene TRBJ1-1, with D perhaps matching TRBD1 (6 bases). Sequencing used peripheral blood, obtained from a patient treated with radiotherapy plus ipilimumab. The receptor was derived from a human donor with non-small cell lung cancer who had a complete response to radiotherapy plus ipilimumab. CDR3 DNA: TGCAGCGTTGAGAGGGGGGGAACTGAAGCTTTCTTT. As protein: CSVERGGTEAFF.